A single sample is the source of the 32 T cell receptor beta chains below, sequenced in a study of blood T cells in healthy people across ages. Primers used in a second PCR of roughly 7 to 11 cycles were a sample-barcoded 5' primer and a J-beta primer mix. TCRdb re-called the 5' RACE reads with MiXCR, one entry per CDR3 protein. The data hold 600,000 or so distinct CDR3 sequences, with about 30% observed a single time. The sample consisted of blood. These receptors came from an elderly woman in good health.

J is TRBJ2-3 and V is TRBV3-1, with TRBD1 matching 7 bases. Germline V gene data show CDR1 as LGHDT and CDR2 as YNNKEL (reference sequence). This CDR3 region has 11 residues. J was trimmed by 10 bases and V by 5 bases; bases with no gene match: 3. The CDR3 is CASSTGVAQYF. CDR3 DNA: TGTGCCAGCAGCACAGGGGTTGCGCAGTATTTT.

Ten or more counts support this clonotype. The genes are TRBV11-2 and TRBJ1-5; D call uncertain. Trimming took 5 bases from V and 1 from J, leaving 9 bases between them. The CDR3 sequence is 14 residues long. Germline lookup yields CDR1 SGHAT and CDR2 FQNNGV. This CDR3 reads CASSLSTSNQPQHF. CDR3 bases: TGTGCCAGCAGCCTGAGTACGAGCAATCAGCCCCAGCATTTT.

The chain combines TRBV30 with TRBJ1-4, with D tentatively TRBD1 (5 bases). The germline V gene encodes CDR1 GTSNPN and CDR2 SVGIG (reference sequence). Deletions cut 2 bases from V and 4 bases from J, with 17 bases between. The CDR3 has 16 residues. The CDR3 region is CAWSYGGGQINEKLFF. The CDR3 DNA sequence: TGTGCCTGGAGTTACGGGGGTGGACAAATTAATGAAAAACTGTTTTTT.

The count of this clonotype is one. This chain links TRBV7-9 with TRBJ2-3; 9 positions agree with TRBD2. The CDR3 sequence is 16 residues long. CDR1 SEHNR and CDR2 FQNEAQ come from the germline V gene (reference sequence). The V and J ends lost 2 bases and 5 bases, in that order; junction bases with no gene match: 8. The CDR3 protein is CASSLRAGGRVDTQYF. The CDR3 bases are TGTGCCAGCAGCTTACGAGCGGGGGGTAGGGTAGATACGCAGTATTTT.

V and J are TRBV7-2 and TRBJ1-1, with D maybe TRBD1 (5 bases). V was cut by 5 bases and J by 1 base, with 11 bases left in between. This CDR3 is built from 14 residues. Germline V CDR1 and CDR2: SGHTA, FQGNSA. The CDR3 coding sequence is TGTGCCAGCAGCCCCATTGGGACGAACACTGAAGCTTTCTTT. It yields the protein CASSPIGTNTEAFF.

The sample holds a few counts of this clonotype. Being one base from a much bigger clone, this may be a read error. CDR3 DNA: TGCAGTGCTAGAGAGGGCAGGCTAACTAACTATGGCTACACCTTC. Translated: CSAREGRLTNYGYTF. V and J are TRBV20-1 and TRBJ1-2; D not resolved. The CDR3 loop spans 15 amino acids. The germline V and J ends were trimmed by 0 bases and 0 bases, with 11 bases remaining between them. CDR1 is DFQATT, CDR2 SNEGSKA, per germline (reference sequence).

The J gene is TRBJ1-2, the V gene TRBV10-3; the match to TRBD1 covers 9 bases. The CDR3 contains 14 residues. The J segment lost 8 bases and the V segment lost 2 bases, leaving 6 bases of the junction unmatched. CDR1 is ENHRY, CDR2 SYGVKD, per germline. For the CDR3, the DNA is TGTGCCATCAGTGAGCGGACAGGGGTGGAGGGCTACACCTTC. Its translation: CAISERTGVEGYTF.

The chain is built from TRBV29-1 and TRBJ1-5, with TRBD1 as a possible D gene (5 bases). Germline lookup yields CDR1 SQVTM and CDR2 ANQGSEA. The CDR3 contains 15 residues. V was cut by 6 bases and J by 1 base, with 16 bases left in between. The CDR3 DNA sequence: TGCAGCGTAGGACACGCGCCTGGGAGCAATCAGCCCCAGCATTTT. Encoded protein: CSVGHAPGSNQPQHF.

There are a few counts of this clonotype. Just one base apart from a much larger clone, this may be a read error. The chain couples TRBV10-3 to TRBJ2-1; D is unresolved. The J call is doubtful: the DNA matches TRBJ2-7 better. CDR3 length: 16 amino acids. Per germline, CDR1 ENHRY and CDR2 SYGVKD. CDR3 in DNA: TGTGCCATCAGTGACGAGACGGCGAGCTCCTACAATGAGCAGTACTTC. Translated: CAISDETASSYNEQYF.

Of note for this clonotype: A much larger clone sits a single nucleotide away, making a read error possible. V usage is TRBV7-2 and J usage is TRBJ2-7, with 9 nucleotides matching TRBD2. CDR1 is SGHTA, CDR2 FQGNSA, per germline. The V segment lost 1 base and the J segment 9 bases; nucleotides outside the gene matches: 10. This CDR3 has 15 amino acids. The CDR3 DNA is TGTGCCAGCAGCTTAGAGGGCGGGGGGGCTCGAGGGCAGTACTTC. Its translation is CASSLEGGGARGQYF. Full variable domain (rest looked up from reference TRBV7-2 and TRBJ2-7): GAGVSQSPSNKVTEKGKDVELRCDPISGHTALYWYRQSLGQGLEFLIYFQGNSAPDKSGLPSDRFSAERTGGSVSTLTIQRTQQEDSAVYLCASSLEGGGARGQYFGPGTRLTVT.

This clonotype was observed a handful of times. The V and J genes are TRBV4-1 and TRBJ1-4; D possibly corresponds to TRBD1 (5 bases). Deletions cut 0 bases from V and 2 bases from J, with 16 bases between. CDR3 length equals 18 residues. CDR1 is MGHRA and CDR2 is YSYEKL in the germline V gene. The CDR3 loop reads CASSQDTPGRATNEKLFF. The CDR3 DNA follows: TGCGCCAGCAGCCAAGATACCCCGGGCAGGGCTACTAATGAAAAACTGTTTTTT.

This clonotype was detected ten times or more. The V gene is TRBV7-9, the J gene TRBJ2-7; D possibly corresponds to TRBD1 (5 bases). The V gene's germline CDR1 is SEHNR and CDR2 FQNEAQ (reference sequence). The CDR3 consists of 13 residues. V lost 4 bases to trimming and J lost 4 bases, with 11 bases between them. The CDR3, as DNA: TGTGCCAGCAGCTCGACAGAATTTTACGAGCAGTACTTC. Its translation is CASSSTEFYEQYF.

The chain employs TRBV11-2 and TRBJ1-6, with a weak D call TRBD1 (6 bases). The CDR3 extends over 15 amino acids. V was pared by 1 base and J by 4 bases, with 8 bases between. Per germline, CDR1 SGHAT and CDR2 FQNNGV. The CDR3 DNA sequence: TGTGCCAGCAGCTTAGCCCAGGGGTATAATTCACCCCTCCACTTT. Protein product: CASSLAQGYNSPLHF.

The chain couples TRBV18 to TRBJ1-4; 7 bases map to TRBD1. Trimming cost V 4 bases and J 7 bases; bases outside gene matches: 9. Germline CDR1 and CDR2: KGHSH and LQKENI. The CDR3 runs 15 residues. This CDR3 reads CASSHRQGSLEKLFF. CDR3 sequence (DNA): TGTGCCAGCTCACACAGACAGGGATCTCTTGAAAAACTGTTTTTT.

This clonotype was seen ten or more times. The chain employs TRBV27 and TRBJ2-7; tentative D call: TRBD2 (6 bases). Germline V gives CDR1 MNHEY, CDR2 SMNVEV (reference sequence). The V and J ends lost 2 bases and 6 bases respectively, with 17 bases between them. CDR3 length: 15 residues. The CDR3 nucleotides read TGTGCCAGCAGTTTAGTACCGGGACTCCAACTCGAGCAGTACTTC. Translated, it gives CASSLVPGLQLEQYF.

In its sample, this clonotype was seen a few times. J is TRBJ1-1 and V is TRBV29-1; perhaps TRBD1 as D (5 bases). Looked up from germline, CDR1 is SQVTM and CDR2 is ANQGSEA. The length of the CDR3 is 13 residues. Trimming left V 6 bases short and J 7 bases short, with 18 bases between. The CDR3 DNA sequence: TGCAGCGTGAGGAGGGGCCCGGCTGTTGAAGCTTTCTTT. Its protein is CSVRRGPAVEAFF. Using reference TRBV29-1 and TRBJ1-1 for the parts outside the CDR3, the full variable domain is SAVISQKPSRDICQRGTSLTIQCQVDSQVTMMFWYRQQPGQSLTLIATANQGSEATYESGFVIDKFPISRPNLTFSTLTVSNMSPEDSSIYLCSVRRGPAVEAFFGQGTRLTVV.

This clonotype came up many times. The J gene is TRBJ2-4, the V gene TRBV7-2, with unresolved D. The CDR3 is 15 amino acids. Germline V gene data show CDR1 as SGHTA and CDR2 as FQGNSA. The V end was cut by 1 base, the J end by 5 bases, with 12 bases between. Here the CDR3 DNA reads TGTGCCAGCAGCTTAGTAGTACGGGTGGAAAACATTCAGTACTTC. Protein sequence: CASSLVVRVENIQYF.

The sample holds many counts of this clonotype. The chain is built from TRBV12-3 or TRBV12-4 and TRBJ2-5; 9 bases are shared with TRBD2. Trimming removed 3 bases from V and 3 bases from J; junction bases left unmatched: 8. This CDR3 contains 16 residues. CDR3 protein: CASSFLGLANKETQYF. The CDR3 nucleotides are TGTGCCAGCAGTTTTCTAGGACTAGCGAATAAAGAGACCCAGTACTTC.

As to this clonotype: This may be a read error, as it is one base from a much larger clone. The V gene is TRBV2, the J gene TRBJ2-7; D may correspond to TRBD1 or TRBD2 (5 bases each). Trimming removed 5 bases at V and 12 bases at J, with 14 bases between. Germline lookup yields CDR1 SNHLY and CDR2 FYNNEI. CDR3 size: 11 residues. CDR3: CASSRDPKGYF. The CDR3 DNA is TGTGCCAGCAGTCGGGACCCCAAAGGGTACTTC.

This clonotype was counted at least ten times. The genes are TRBV7-2 and TRBJ2-3; D perhaps matches TRBD2 (6 bases). V lost 5 bases, J lost 6 bases, and 15 bases lay in between. The V gene's germline CDR1 is SGHTA and CDR2 FQGNSA. The CDR3 totals 14 residues. The CDR3: CASSPRLVGDTQYF. CDR3 nucleotide sequence: TGTGCCAGCAGCCCTCGACTAGTAGGGGATACGCAGTATTTT. The full variable domain, with the rest looked up from reference TRBV7-2 and TRBJ2-3, is GAGVSQSPSNKVTEKGKDVELRCDPISGHTALYWYRQSLGQGLEFLIYFQGNSAPDKSGLPSDRFSAERTGGSVSTLTIQRTQQEDSAVYLCASSPRLVGDTQYFGPGTRLTVL.

V gene TRBV27 combines with J gene TRBJ2-4, with 7 bases fitting TRBD1. The end of the DNA aligns better with TRBJ2-7, so the J call may be wrong. Germline lookup yields CDR1 MNHEY and CDR2 SMNVEV (reference sequence). The CDR3 loop spans 13 amino acids. The CDR3 loop is CASRDRTSYEQYF. CDR3 nucleotide sequence: TGTGCCAGCAGGGACAGGACGTCCTACGAGCAGTACTTC.

This clonotype was counted a few times. A junction end diverges from the germline sequence, so it may reflect a read error. The V gene is TRBV12-3 or TRBV12-4, the J gene TRBJ2-3; maybe TRBD2 (6 bases). The CDR3 runs 15 residues. CDR3 coding DNA: TGTGCCAGCAGTTTTAGCGGCCATAGCACAGATGCGCAATATTTT. Translation: CASSFSGHSTDAQYF.

The sample holds one count of this clonotype. V and J are TRBV5-1 and TRBJ1-1; the D is unclear. CDR3 length equals 14 residues. CDR1 is SGHRS, CDR2 YFSETQ, per germline. Between the trimmed V and J ends, which lost 1 base and 2 bases, there was a span of 9 bases. The CDR3 nucleotides read TGCGCCAGCAGCTTGAACGAGCGAAACACTGAAGCTTTCTTT. Protein: CASSLNERNTEAFF.

This chain links TRBV15 with TRBJ2-7; either TRBD1 or TRBD2 may supply D (6 bases each). The V gene's germline CDR1 is LNHNV and CDR2 YYDKDF (reference sequence). The V end was cut by 0 bases, the J end by 3 bases, with 9 bases between. The CDR3 is 14 residues long. The chain's CDR3 is CATSRDGGHYEQYF. CDR3 coding DNA: TGTGCCACCAGCAGAGATGGGGGGCACTACGAGCAGTACTTC.

At least ten counts were recorded for this clonotype. CDR3 nucleotide sequence: TGCGCCAGCAGGGGGACAGGTTTATATGGCTACACCTTC. This sequence encodes CASRGTGLYGYTF. The genes are TRBV5-1 and TRBJ1-2, with TRBD1 matching 8 bases. V gave up 5 bases and J gave up 5 bases; unmatched junction bases: 5. This CDR3 comprises 13 residues. CDR1 is SGHRS and CDR2 is YFSETQ in the germline V gene.

The V call is TRBV7-2, the J call TRBJ2-1; unclear D gene. Per the germline V gene, CDR1 is SGHTA and CDR2 is FQGNSA. V was cut by 1 base and J by 14 bases, with 12 bases left in between. This CDR3 is built from 12 residues. CDR3 loop: CASSLGLGSEFF. The CDR3 DNA reads TGTGCCAGCAGCTTAGGGCTAGGGTCTGAGTTCTTC.

This clonotype was seen repeatedly, ten times or more. The chain employs TRBV28 and TRBJ2-1, with D maybe TRBD1 (6 bases). This CDR3 region has 15 residues. V lost 7 bases and J lost 4, with 17 bases in between. Germline V gives CDR1 MDHEN, CDR2 SYDVKM. CDR3 DNA sequence: TGTGCCAGCAACCCCCCCACAGGGCCTTACAATGAGCAGTTCTTC. Amino acids: CASNPPTGPYNEQFF.

This clonotype was seen many times. The chain joins TRBV20-1 to TRBJ2-1; 7 nucleotides align to TRBD1. This CDR3 region has 14 residues. CDR1 DFQATT and CDR2 SNEGSKA come from the germline V gene (reference sequence). V lost 6 bases and J lost 0; bases outside the gene matches: 5. As DNA, the CDR3 is TGCAGTGCAGACGGGACAGCCTCCTACAATGAGCAGTTCTTC. This gives the protein CSADGTASYNEQFF.

Ten or more counts support this clonotype. The DNA for the CDR3 is TGTGCCAGCACGAGGAGGGGACAGGGAAACGAAAAACTGTTTTTT. It codes for CASTRRGQGNEKLFF. The rearrangement uses TRBV2 and TRBJ1-4, with 9 bases fitting TRBD1. The CDR3 consists of 15 residues. Germline CDR1 SNHLY, CDR2 FYNNEI. With V trimmed by 7 bases and J by 8 bases, 11 bases remained unmatched. Full variable domain (rest looked up from reference TRBV2 and TRBJ1-4): EPEVTQTPSHQVTQMGQEVILRCVPISNHLYFYWYRQILGQKVEFLVSFYNNEISEKSEIFDDQFSVERPDGSNFTLKIRSTKLEDSAMYFCASTRRGQGNEKLFFGSGTQLSVL.

This clonotype was counted ten times or more. This sequence joins TRBV20-1 and TRBJ1-2; D is undetermined. V lost 3 bases and J lost 3, with 17 bases in between. Germline-derived CDR1 and CDR2 are DFQATT and SNEGSKA (reference sequence). CDR3 length: 15 residues. CDR3 loop: CSARAPSRLHYGYTF. The CDR3 DNA reads as TGCAGTGCTAGGGCCCCAAGTCGGCTTCACTATGGCTACACCTTC.

The chain couples TRBV30 to TRBJ2-7; 8 positions match TRBD1. The CDR3 runs 15 residues. Trimming took 4 bases from V and 4 from J; bases not matched to a gene: 12. Per germline, CDR1 GTSNPN and CDR2 SVGIG (reference sequence). The CDR3 loop reads CAWIQDDRGNYEQYF. In DNA form, the CDR3 reads TGTGCCTGGATTCAAGACGACAGGGGTAATTACGAGCAGTACTTC. Complete variable domain (other parts from reference TRBV30 and TRBJ2-7): SQTIHQWPATLVQPVGSPLSLECTVEGTSNPNLYWYRQAAGRGLQLLFYSVGIGQISSEVPQNLSASRPQDRQFILSSKKLLLSDSGFYLCAWIQDDRGNYEQYFGPGTRLTVT.

This clonotype showed up just a few times. Being one base from a much bigger clone, this may be a read error. The J gene is TRBJ2-5, the V gene TRBV7-2, with TRBD2 matching 10 bases. The CDR3 has 16 residues. The V segment lost 5 bases and the J segment 1 base; nucleotides outside the gene matches: 7. In germline, CDR1 is SGHTA, CDR2 FQGNSA. In DNA form, the CDR3 reads TGTGCCAGCAGCCAAGCGGGGGGGGTGTTCCAAGAGACCCAGTACTTC. It yields the protein CASSQAGGVFQETQYF.